This TCR beta chain is drawn from a study of T cell therapy after organ transplantation. Study overall: About 85% of the ten patients were clinical responders. Blood for the long-term post-therapy sample came 20 to 29 weeks after therapy.

Study-level findings and limits: In nonresponders, large pretherapy expansions changed minimally after therapy. CD8 clonality fold change after therapy inversely tracked pretherapy clonality.

Clones were read by immunoSEQ multiplex PCR, and TCRdb kept only the in-frame ones, dropping some. The sample has about 20,000 clones, around 84% seen once. CDR3 length: 13 residues. Germline V gene sequence: CDR1 LNHDA, CDR2 SQIVND (reference sequence). The germline V and J ends were trimmed by 5 bases and 1 base, with 6 bases remaining between them. This clone was counted once. Its antigen remains unidentified. Described time point: 20-29 weeks after completion of therapy. The V gene is TRBV19, the J gene TRBJ2-1; D unclear. Sequencing was performed on CD8+ T cells from blood, taken after autologous CMV-specific T cell therapy. This TCR derives from a human patient who had received a solid organ transplant and had CMV disease. Some T cells may be graft donor cells. The CDR3 here is CASSSGSYNEQFF. The CDR3 coding sequence is TGTGCCAGTAGTTCCGGGTCCTACAATGAGCAGTTCTTC.